Many counts were recorded for the clone carrying this TCR beta chain. These data originate in a study of identical twins. V was clipped by 6 bases and J by 4 bases, with 16 bases between them. Germline CDR1 SEHNR, CDR2 FQNEAQ (reference sequence). This CDR3 region has 15 residues. TCRdb analysed the 5' RACE reads with MiXCR anew, one entry per CDR3 protein. The table lists about 570,000 distinct CDR3 sequences, over 8.5% of them singletons. Healthy Caucasian donors formed the entire cohort. These data also featured in a second study, about yellow fever vaccine responses in identical twins.

Sequenced sample: PBMCs. This sequence originates from a woman between 18 and 29 years old in good health. The chain joins TRBV7-9 to TRBJ1-3; D possibly corresponds to TRBD1 (5 bases). CDR3 sequence reads: CASRSSGGTGNTIYF. The DNA of the CDR3 is TGTGCCAGCAGGTCCAGTGGGGGAACGGGAAACACCATATATTTT.